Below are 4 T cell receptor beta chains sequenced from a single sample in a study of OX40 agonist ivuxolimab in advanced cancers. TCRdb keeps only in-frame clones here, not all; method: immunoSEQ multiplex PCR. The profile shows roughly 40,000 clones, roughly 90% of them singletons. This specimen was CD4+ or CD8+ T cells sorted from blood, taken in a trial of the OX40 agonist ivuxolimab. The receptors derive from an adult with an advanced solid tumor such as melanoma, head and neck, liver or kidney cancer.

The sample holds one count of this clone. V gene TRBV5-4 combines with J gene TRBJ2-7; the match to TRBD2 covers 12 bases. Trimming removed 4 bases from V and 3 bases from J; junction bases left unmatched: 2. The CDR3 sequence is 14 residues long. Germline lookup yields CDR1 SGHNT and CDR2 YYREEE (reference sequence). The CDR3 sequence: CASSPGLAGYEQYF. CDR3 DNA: TGTGCCAGCAGCCCGGGACTAGCGGGCTACGAGCAGTACTTC. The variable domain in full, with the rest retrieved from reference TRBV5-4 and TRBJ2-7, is ETGVTQSPTHLIKTRGQQVTLRCSSQSGHNTVSWYQQALGQGPQFIFQYYREEENGRGNFPPRFSGLQFPNYSSELNVNALELDDSALYLCASSPGLAGYEQYFGPGTRLTVT.

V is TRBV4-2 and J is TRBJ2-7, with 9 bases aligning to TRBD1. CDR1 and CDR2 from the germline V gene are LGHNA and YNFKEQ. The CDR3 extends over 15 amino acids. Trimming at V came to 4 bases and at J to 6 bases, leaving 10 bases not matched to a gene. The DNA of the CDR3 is TGTGCCAGCAGCCCGGAGGGGACAGGGACGGTCGAGCAGTACTTC. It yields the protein CASSPEGTGTVEQYF.

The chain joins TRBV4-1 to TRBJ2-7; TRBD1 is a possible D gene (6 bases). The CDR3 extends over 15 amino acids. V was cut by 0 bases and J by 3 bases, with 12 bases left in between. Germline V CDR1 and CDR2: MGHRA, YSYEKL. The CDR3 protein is CASSQDPRGYYEQYV. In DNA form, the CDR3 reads TGCGCCAGCAGCCAAGATCCCAGGGGATACTACGAGCAGTACGTC.

The CDR3 sequence is CATSRDGVGFGDTQYF. CDR3 sequence (DNA): TGTGCCACCAGCAGAGATGGGGTAGGTTTCGGAGATACGCAGTATTTT. The rearrangement joins TRBV15 to TRBJ2-3; D not certain. V dropped 0 bases and J dropped 5 bases, with 15 bases sitting between them. The germline gives CDR1 LNHNV, CDR2 YYDKDF (reference sequence). CDR3 length: 16 amino acids.